The 5 T cell receptor beta chains reported below all come from one sample, sequenced in a study of early T cells in non-severe SARS-CoV-2 infection (dated by TCRdb to the early 2020s). Receptor libraries were prepared by 5' RACE. The run used a NextSeq 500. TCRdb handled the public reads itself, with Q25 trimming in fastp and clone calling in MiXCR, and kept productive beta chains. Rows with a matching CDR3 protein are joined into one entry that keeps the most common DNA and genes. Present in this sample are approximately 42,000 distinct CDR3 sequences, about 7% of which were seen just once. Of the sample, around 4.5% is held by the ten largest clones. Specimen: whole blood. These TCRs come from an adult who was a healthcare worker with PCR-confirmed SARS-CoV-2 infection or an uninfected control (not recorded which).

CDR3 region: CSARFAGDTQYF. The CDR3, as DNA: TGCAGTGCTCGGTTTGCCGGGGATACGCAGTATTTT. The chain employs TRBV20-1 and TRBJ2-3; D unresolved. The V end lost 5 bases, the J end lost 6 bases, and 12 bases lay between the germline ends. The CDR3 is 12 residues long. Per the germline V gene, CDR1 is DFQATT and CDR2 is SNEGSKA (reference sequence).

This clonotype was observed many times. This chain uses TRBV25-1 with TRBJ2-4; TRBD1 or TRBD2 may be the D gene (5 bases each). The CDR3 sequence is 15 residues long. V was pared by 4 bases and J by 0 bases, with 10 bases between. Germline CDR1 MGHDK, CDR2 SYGVNS. The CDR3 DNA is TGTGCCAGCAGTGCAGGGACCCTAGCCAAAAACATTCAGTACTTC. The encoded protein is CASSAGTLAKNIQYF.

The V call is TRBV11-3, the J call TRBJ1-3; D may be TRBD1 (5 bases). This CDR3 spans 14 amino acids. Trimming removed 3 bases from V and 2 bases from J, with 8 bases in between. Germline CDR1 reads SGHNT; CDR2 reads YENEEA. CDR3 coding DNA: TGTGCCAGCAGCTTGGCGGGGGCTGGAAACACCATATATTTT. Translation: CASSLAGAGNTIYF.

This clonotype was counted only a few times. The chain is built from TRBV7-2 and TRBJ1-4; unclear D gene. The CDR3 runs 19 residues. Germline-derived CDR1 and CDR2 are SGHTA and FQGNSA. V was clipped by 2 bases and J by 7 bases, with 26 bases between them. In DNA form, the CDR3 reads TGTGCCAGCAGCTTATTATTAACGTGGGCGCCGGGCTTCGGTGAAAAACTGTTTTTT. Residues: CASSLLLTWAPGFGEKLFF.

Here the CDR3 reads CASSFGFSGNYHSEAFF. The DNA for the CDR3 is TGTGCCAGCAGCTTTGGCTTTTCCGGCAATTACCACTCTGAAGCTTTCTTT. V usage is TRBV7-2 and J usage is TRBJ1-1; D is unclear. Per the germline V gene, CDR1 is SGHTA and CDR2 is FQGNSA. V was pared by 3 bases and J by 6 bases, with 23 bases between. This CDR3 is built from 17 residues.